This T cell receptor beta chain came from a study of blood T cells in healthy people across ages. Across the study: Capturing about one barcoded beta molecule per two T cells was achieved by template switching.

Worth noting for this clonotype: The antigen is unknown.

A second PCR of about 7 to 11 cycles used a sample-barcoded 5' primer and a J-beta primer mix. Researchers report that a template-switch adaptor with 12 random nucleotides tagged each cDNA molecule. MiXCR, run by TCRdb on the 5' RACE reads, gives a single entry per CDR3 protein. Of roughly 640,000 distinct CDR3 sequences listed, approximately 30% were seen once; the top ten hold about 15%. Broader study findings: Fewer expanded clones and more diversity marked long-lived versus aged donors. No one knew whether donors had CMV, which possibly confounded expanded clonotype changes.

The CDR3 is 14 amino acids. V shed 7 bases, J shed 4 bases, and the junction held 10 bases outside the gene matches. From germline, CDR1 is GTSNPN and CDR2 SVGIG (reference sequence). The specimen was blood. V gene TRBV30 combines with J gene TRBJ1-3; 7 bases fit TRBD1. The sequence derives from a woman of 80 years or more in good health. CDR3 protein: CAFRQGLTGNTIYF. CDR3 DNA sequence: TGTGCCTTTCGACAGGGACTAACGGGAAACACCATATATTTT.